This TCR beta chain was sequenced for a study of circulating tumor DNA in untreated peripheral T-cell lymphoma (dated by TCRdb to about 2021). The CDR3 measures 15 amino acids from cysteine to phenylalanine. The CDR3 DNA has 45 bases and is translated from base 1. CDR1 is given as GTSNPN and CDR2 as SVGIG, both from the germline V gene (reference sequence). V loses 6 bases at its end and J loses 0 bases; junction bases beyond the gene matches: 7. The library was generated by the immunoSEQ multiplex PCR assay. In its TCRdb copy, this immuneACCESS table keeps in-frame sequences only and misses some clones. Where compared with another copy, unresolved V genes explain less than half of these, and the others have no known cause. This sample is represented by thousands of clones; around 72% of them were singletons. 40% to 50% of the sample is taken by the ten largest. What the research found in general, with its limitations: Tumor-specific clonotypes were identified in just over 75% of patients, from around 83% of baseline tissues and approximately 70% of baseline serum samples.

Notes on this clone: The specificity of this receptor is unknown. No quality values exist for individual bases; no much larger clone is one base distant.

To identify tumor-specific TCR clonotypes, tumor tissue taken at baseline, before any treatment, was sequenced. Next-generation sequencing of T-cell receptor sequences was used to monitor peripheral T-cell lymphoma patients receiving frontline treatment on a trial. The receptor chain draws on TRBV30 and TRBJ1-3; a stretch of 8 junction bases matches TRBD1. The sequence derives from a human donor with peripheral T-cell lymphoma. The sample taken for sequencing was tumor tissue. The CDR3 here reads CACPDRANSGNTIYF. The base sequence is TGTGCCTGCCCGGACAGGGCTAACTCTGGAAACACCATATATTTT. The entire variable domain, with the stretches around the CDR3 drawn from the reference TRBV30 and TRBJ1-3 proteins, is SQTIHQWPATLVQPVGSPLSLECTVEGTSNPNLYWYRQAAGRGLQLLFYSVGIGQISSEVPQNLSASRPQDRQFILSSKKLLLSDSGFYLCACPDRANSGNTIYFGEGSWLTVV.